A selection of T cell receptor beta chains follows, all from one sample in a study of regulatory T cells in long-lasting Graves disease. TCRdb independently ran MiXCR on the multiplex PCR reads; one entry per CDR3 protein. The sample carries under 450,000 distinct CDR3 sequences, 15% to 20% recorded once. The same sample was also used in a study of T cells in Graves' hyperthyroidism and ophthalmopathy.

The sample here was peripheral blood mononuclear cells (PBMCs), taken at new diagnosis, from a patient treated with antithyroid drugs. The origin of the receptors is a woman aged 18-29 years with Graves disease. Both conserved end residues are part of each CDR3. A D gene is named only where the DNA matches it firmly. Only part of the rows carry a size: once, few, many, or a class if the clone is expanded.

J: TRBJ2-4
D: TRBD1
V: TRBV5-1
size: many
DNA: TGCGCCAGCAGCTCCGGGACAGGGTCGTACATTCAGTACTTC
CDR3: CASSSGTGSYIQYF

J: TRBJ2-2
D: -
V: TRBV5-6
size: -
DNA: TGCGCCAGCACAAGGAGCACCGGGGAGCTGTTTTTT
CDR3: CASTRSTGELFF

J: TRBJ2-1
D: -
V: TRBV19
size: -
DNA: TGTGCCAGTAGTATAGAGGCCGGGGCTGGGGCCAATGAGCAGTTCTTC
CDR3: CASSIEAGAGANEQFF

J: TRBJ2-7
D: -
V: TRBV12-3/TRBV12-4
size: many
DNA: TGTGCCAGCAGTCCTTCCGGGACGGCATTCGGGGAGCAGTACTTC
CDR3: CASSPSGTAFGEQYF

J: TRBJ1-2
D: TRBD1
V: TRBV7-2
size: many
DNA: TGTGCCAGCAGCTATACAGGGGTTAACTATGGCTACACCTTC
CDR3: CASSYTGVNYGYTF

J: TRBJ2-1
D: -
V: TRBV19
size: -
DNA: TGTGCCAGTAGTATACAAGGAGGGTGGACTGGCTATGAGCAGTTCTTC
CDR3: CASSIQGGWTGYEQFF

J: TRBJ2-6
D: TRBD1
V: TRBV7-9
size: -
DNA: TGTGCCAGCAGCGCAAAAGGGGGTGGACAGGGTTACGGGGCCAACGTCCTGACTTTC
CDR3: CASSAKGGGQGYGANVLTF

J: TRBJ2-1
D: -
V: TRBV28
size: many
DNA: TGTGCCAGCAGTAAAGGTGGACCCTACAATGAGCAGTTCTTC
CDR3: CASSKGGPYNEQFF

J: TRBJ1-4
D: -
V: TRBV3-1
size: few
DNA: TGTGCCAGCAGCCACGGGGCGGGAAGTGAAAAACTGTTTTTT
CDR3: CASSHGAGSEKLFF

J: TRBJ2-3
D: -
V: TRBV10-1
size: -
DNA: TGCGCCAGCAGTGAGGCCTACCTCACAGATACGCAGTATTTT
CDR3: CASSEAYLTDTQYF

J: TRBJ1-1
D: -
V: TRBV7-3
size: -
DNA: TGTGCCAGCAGCAAAAACCCGAGCATGAACACTGAAGCTTTCTTT
CDR3: CASSKNPSMNTEAFF

J: TRBJ1-6
D: -
V: TRBV2
size: -
DNA: TGTGCCAGCAGTCCCACCGGGCCGGATTATAATTCACCCCTCCACTTT
CDR3: CASSPTGPDYNSPLHF

J: TRBJ2-1
D: -
V: TRBV11-1
size: many
DNA: TGTGCCAGCAGCCCAGTGGGGGGGCGAGTCAATGAGCAGTTCTTC
CDR3: CASSPVGGRVNEQFF

J: TRBJ2-1
D: TRBD2
V: TRBV7-3
size: few
DNA: TGTGCCAGCAGCTCATTCCCTATCGACAGGGTTGTGAGCGGGGGGCGGGATGAGCAGTTCTTC
CDR3: CASSSFPIDRVVSGGRDEQFF

J: TRBJ1-1
D: -
V: TRBV28
size: -
DNA: TGTGCCAGCAGTTTGAGATTCAACACTGAAGCTTTCTTT
CDR3: CASSLRFNTEAFF

J: TRBJ1-1
D: TRBD1
V: TRBV4-1
size: few
DNA: TGCGCCAGCTCACAGGGGTTCACTGAAGCTTTCTTT
CDR3: CASSQGFTEAFF

J: TRBJ1-2
D: TRBD1
V: TRBV6-5
size: few
DNA: TGTGCCAGCAGTTACACAGGGGTCTATGGCTACACCTTC
CDR3: CASSYTGVYGYTF

J: TRBJ2-1
D: -
V: TRBV7-9
size: many
DNA: TGTGCCAGCAGCGATCAAACAGGCTACAATGAGCAGTTCTTC
CDR3: CASSDQTGYNEQFF